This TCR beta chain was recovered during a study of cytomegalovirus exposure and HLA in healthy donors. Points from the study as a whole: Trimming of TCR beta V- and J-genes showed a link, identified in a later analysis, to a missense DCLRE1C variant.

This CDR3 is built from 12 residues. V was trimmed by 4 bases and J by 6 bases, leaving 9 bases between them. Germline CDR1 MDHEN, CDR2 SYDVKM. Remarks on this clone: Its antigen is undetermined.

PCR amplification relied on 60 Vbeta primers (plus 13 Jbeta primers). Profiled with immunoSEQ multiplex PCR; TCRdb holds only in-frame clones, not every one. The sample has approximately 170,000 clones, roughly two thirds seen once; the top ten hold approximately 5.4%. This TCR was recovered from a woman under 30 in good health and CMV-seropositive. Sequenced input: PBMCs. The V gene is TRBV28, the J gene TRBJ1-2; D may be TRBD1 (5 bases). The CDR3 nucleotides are TGTGCCAGCAGTTGGGAGGGGAATGGCTACACCTTC. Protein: CASSWEGNGYTF.